Listed below are T cell receptor beta chains from one sample, sequenced in a study of Graves' ophthalmopathy and Graves' hyperthyroidism. TCRdb re-derived calls from the multiplex PCR reads in MiXCR, one entry per CDR3 protein. The sample lists around 670,000 distinct CDR3 sequences; roughly 40% were seen once. Specimen: peripheral blood. The receptors shown here come from an adult man with Graves' ophthalmopathy. Both conserved end residues are part of each CDR3. The order of the fields is J gene, V gene, CDR3 protein.

TRBJ2-7	TRBV29-1	CSVETGQGVASEQYF
TRBJ2-7	TRBV28	CASSQGVGTADYEQYF
TRBJ1-4	TRBV19	CASSIGSANEKLFF
TRBJ2-2	TRBV7-9	CASSGASFGTGELFF
TRBJ1-1	TRBV19	CASSISPGVNTEAFF
TRBJ1-2	TRBV13	CASSQQGIDGYTF
TRBJ2-6	TRBV10-3	CASSSTGYSGANVLTF
TRBJ2-5	TRBV12-3/TRBV12-4	CASSPTGDLETQYF
TRBJ2-5	TRBV7-2	CASSSGTGQKETQYF
TRBJ2-7	TRBV7-9	CASSSSRTAYEQYF
TRBJ1-6	TRBV19	CASSIQGVGNSPLHF
TRBJ1-2	TRBV10-3	CAISESQQPNYGYTF
TRBJ2-7	TRBV5-1	CASSSSGVTYEQYF
TRBJ1-4	TRBV7-9	CASSLITGGVEEKLFF
TRBJ1-2	TRBV7-9	CASRKSTGRYDYGYTF
TRBJ2-2	TRBV20-1	CSAGQGMGDTGELFF
TRBJ2-5	TRBV20-1	CSAGPTTETQYF
TRBJ1-2	TRBV2	CASRGTGHYGYTF
TRBJ2-7	TRBV19	CASSLRGFGDEQYF
TRBJ2-5	TRBV7-6	CASSLGIPAVGLNETQYF
TRBJ2-2	TRBV25-1	CASSIVGLDSTGELFF
TRBJ2-5	TRBV7-9	CASIWGWGDSQETQYF
TRBJ1-6	TRBV29-1	CSDSGAGERNSPLHF
TRBJ2-7	TRBV29-1	CSVAGTGDYEQYF
TRBJ2-7	TRBV7-2	CASSTAALYEQYF
TRBJ2-7	TRBV7-9	CASSQGRDYEQYF
TRBJ1-5	TRBV7-6	CASSLAAGNGQPQHF
TRBJ2-5	TRBV20-1	CSASLAGTGETQYF